This TCR beta chain was recovered during a study of T-cell memory formation after mild COVID-19. TCR alpha and TCR beta cDNA libraries with sample barcodes and UMIs came from 5'RACE using constant-segment primers. Using its own MiXCR run on the 5' RACE reads, TCRdb lists one record per CDR3 protein. The data hold roughly 200,000 distinct CDR3 sequences, with roughly 17% observed a single time. The germline CDR1 and CDR2 sequences are LNHDA and SQIVND (reference sequence). CDR3 length: 15 amino acids. V was pared by 7 bases and J by 4 bases, with 9 bases of the junction left unmatched. This clonotype turned up a few times. Antigen unknown. General study results and limits: Within pre-infection memory, some responding clones were found, suggesting cross-reactive memory joined. Shrinking CD4+ clones were chiefly CM and EM; CD8+ ones were chiefly EMRA. Later expanders leaned CD4+, whereas day 15 to 85 contracting clones were balanced CD4/CD8.

The chain recombines TRBV19 with TRBJ2-1; TRBD2 aligns across 8 bases. The specimen was PBMCs or a T cell subset sorted from them (not recorded which). The sequence was collected from an adult woman who had mild COVID-19 (a few samples of this study predate the infection). Cell type and time point are not known. Here the CDR3 DNA reads TGTGCCAGTACCGATAGCGGGACGACTTACAATGAGCAGTTCTTC. This encodes CASTDSGTTYNEQFF.